This T cell receptor (beta chain) was sequenced during a study of blood T cell repertoires in COVID-19. Turning to the study itself: Samples representing acute and convalescent COVID-19 were sourced from the United States, Italy and Spain. From T cells, B-cell-depleted T cells, or PBMCs came the material, which was cDNA or gDNA.

Study processing details: From reference gene primer amplification, estimates of nucleated cell counts were derived. Clones were sequenced by immunoSEQ multiplex PCR, and TCRdb holds only the in-frame ones, with some missing. V and J calls and clone size come straight from that table; D and trimming were deduced from the DNA. The repertoire holds about 200,000 clones, with around three quarters as singletons. Trimming cost V 0 bases and J 4 bases, with 10 bases left between them. Looked up from germline, CDR1 is LNHNV and CDR2 is YYDKDF (reference sequence). The CDR3 length is 15 residues. This receptor was identified in a woman in her 70s with acute or convalescent COVID-19. The chain carries TRBV15 and TRBJ1-5; no firm D call. The specimen sequenced was peripheral blood. This chain's CDR3 is CATSRDWQANQPQHF. The CDR3 bases are TGTGCCACCAGCAGAGATTGGCAGGCTAATCAGCCCCAGCATTTT.